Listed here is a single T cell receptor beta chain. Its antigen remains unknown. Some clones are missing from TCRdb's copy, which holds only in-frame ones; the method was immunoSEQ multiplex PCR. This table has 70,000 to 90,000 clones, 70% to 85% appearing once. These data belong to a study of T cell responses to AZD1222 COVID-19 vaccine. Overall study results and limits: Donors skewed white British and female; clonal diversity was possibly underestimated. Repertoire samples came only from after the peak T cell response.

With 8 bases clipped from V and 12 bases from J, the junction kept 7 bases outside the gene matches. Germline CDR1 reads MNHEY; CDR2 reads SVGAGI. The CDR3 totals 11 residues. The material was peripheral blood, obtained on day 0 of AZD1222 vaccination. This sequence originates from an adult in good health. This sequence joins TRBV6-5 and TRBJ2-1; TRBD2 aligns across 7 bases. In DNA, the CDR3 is TGTGCCAGCGCCCGGGACTACGGGCAGTTCTTC. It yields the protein CASARDYGQFF.